These 19 T cell receptor beta chains were sequenced from one sample in a study of response to subunit inactivated influenza vaccine. TCRdb recomputed calls from the RT-PCR reads with MiXCR, one row per CDR3 protein. Of roughly 760,000 distinct CDR3 sequences in the sample, around 20% were seen once. Sequenced material: PBMCs from blood, taken 4 to 6 days after vaccination. These TCRs come from a man over 45 who received an inactivated influenza vaccine.

V usage is TRBV29-1 and J usage is TRBJ2-7, with 7 positions matching TRBD2. This CDR3 region has 15 residues. Germline CDR1 SQVTM, CDR2 ANQGSEA. V lost 0 bases and J lost 6; bases outside the gene matches: 11. CDR3 sequence: CSVEEAGPVRGEQYF. Written as DNA, the CDR3 is TGCAGCGTTGAAGAAGCGGGACCCGTGAGGGGCGAGCAGTACTTC.

A few counts support this clonotype. In DNA, the CDR3 is TGTGCCAGCAGCTTGGGGACATCCGCCGGGGAGACCCAGTACTTC. This encodes CASSLGTSAGETQYF. V usage is TRBV7-9 and J usage is TRBJ2-5; perhaps TRBD1 as D (6 bases). Deletions cut 3 bases from V and 5 bases from J, with 16 bases between. The CDR3 consists of 15 residues. Germline V gene data show CDR1 as SEHNR and CDR2 as FQNEAQ (reference sequence).

The rearrangement links TRBV15 to TRBJ2-7, with D maybe TRBD1 (5 bases). The germline V gene encodes CDR1 LNHNV and CDR2 YYDKDF (reference sequence). V lost 3 bases, J lost 3 bases, and 9 bases lay in between. The CDR3 length is 13 residues. In DNA form, the CDR3 reads TGTGCCACCAGCAGCTCAGGGTTCTACGAGCAGTACTTC. It translates to CATSSSGFYEQYF.

This chain uses TRBV4-3 with TRBJ2-7; D is ambiguous. Trimming left V 1 base short and J 0 bases short, with 10 bases between. Germline V gives CDR1 LGHNA, CDR2 YSLEER. The CDR3 runs 15 residues. The CDR3 region is CASSQGIESSYEQYF. CDR3 bases: TGCGCCAGCAGCCAAGGCATAGAAAGCTCCTACGAGCAGTACTTC.

The CDR3 is CASSSLPMGSGSHEQYF. CDR3 DNA sequence: TGTGCCAGCAGCTCCCTACCTATGGGTAGCGGGAGTCACGAGCAGTACTTC. This sequence joins TRBV7-2 and TRBJ2-7; 9 nucleotides align to TRBD2. Trimming removed 4 bases from V and 5 bases from J; junction bases left unmatched: 15. The germline gives CDR1 SGHTA, CDR2 FQGNSA. CDR3 size: 17 residues. Looking up the rest from reference TRBV7-2 and TRBJ2-7 gives the full variable domain: GAGVSQSPSNKVTEKGKDVELRCDPISGHTALYWYRQSLGQGLEFLIYFQGNSAPDKSGLPSDRFSAERTGGSVSTLTIQRTQQEDSAVYLCASSSLPMGSGSHEQYFGPGTRLTVT.

The table lists this clonotype with a few counts. The genes are TRBV20-1 and TRBJ2-6; D call uncertain. The V end lost 6 bases, the J end lost 4 bases, and 13 bases lay between the germline ends. The CDR3 covers 14 residues. Per the germline V gene, CDR1 is DFQATT and CDR2 is SNEGSKA (reference sequence). DNA of the CDR3: TGCAGTGCCCCCCGAGGTTCAGGGGCCAACGTCCTGACTTTC. Translated: CSAPRGSGANVLTF.

A few counts support this clonotype. The chain carries TRBV7-9 and TRBJ2-6; D uncertain. From germline, CDR1 is SEHNR and CDR2 FQNEAQ (reference sequence). The CDR3 has 17 amino acids. V gave up 1 base and J gave up 4 bases, with 14 bases separating them. For the CDR3, the DNA is TGTGCCAGCAGCTTAGAGGCCCAAATCTGGGGGGCCAACGTCCTGACTTTC. It is translated as CASSLEAQIWGANVLTF.

Regarding this clonotype: One end of the junction fails to match germline, which may point to a read error. The CDR3 sequence is CASSYPGQLVF. CDR3 DNA sequence: TGTGCCAGCAGCTACCCGGGGCAGCTGGTCTTT. The rearrangement joins TRBV28 to TRBJ1-1; D possibly corresponds to TRBD1 (5 bases). The CDR3 totals 11 residues. Germline V gene sequence: CDR1 MDHEN, CDR2 SYDVKM.

V gene TRBV7-2 combines with J gene TRBJ2-7; D possibly corresponds to TRBD1 (6 bases). The CDR3 is 14 amino acids. Germline CDR1 and CDR2: SGHTA and FQGNSA. Trimming stripped 4 bases from V and 3 bases from J, with 13 bases between. CDR3: CASSSSGQLYEQYF. The CDR3 nucleotides are TGTGCCAGCAGCTCCTCGGGACAACTCTACGAGCAGTACTTC.

This clonotype showed up just a few times. The V gene is TRBV7-8, the J gene TRBJ2-1, with 9 bases matching TRBD2. The CDR3 totals 16 residues. Germline V gene data show CDR1 as SGHVS and CDR2 as FQNEAQ. Trimming removed 1 base from V and 7 bases from J; junction bases left unmatched: 8. CDR3 sequence reads: CASSLEGGGAGNEQFF. The DNA for the CDR3 is TGTGCCAGCAGCTTAGAGGGCGGGGGGGCAGGAAATGAGCAGTTCTTC.

This rearrangement joins TRBV5-1 to TRBJ2-3, with D unresolved. The germline V gene has CDR1 SGHRS and CDR2 YFSETQ. CDR3 length equals 16 residues. V was cut by 3 bases and J by 5 bases, with 19 bases left in between. The CDR3 is CASSSMQAAVGDTQYF. The CDR3 DNA reads as TGCGCCAGCAGCTCAATGCAGGCAGCCGTCGGAGATACGCAGTATTTT.

A few counts support this clonotype. This chain joins TRBV5-1 and TRBJ2-5; 11 nucleotides align to TRBD1. The CDR3 runs 16 residues. CDR1 and CDR2 (germline): SGHRS, YFSETQ. After removal of 1 base from V and 6 bases from J, the junction contained 8 bases not matched to a gene. The CDR3 DNA reads TGCGCCAGCAGCTTGCCGCTCCGGGACAGGGGGAAGACCCAGTACTTC. Its translation: CASSLPLRDRGKTQYF. The variable domain in full, completed from reference TRBV5-1 and TRBJ2-5, reads KAGVTQTPRYLIKTRGQQVTLSCSPISGHRSVSWYQQTPGQGLQFLFEYFSETQRNKGNFPGRFSGRQFSNSRSEMNVSTLELGDSALYLCASSLPLRDRGKTQYFGPGTRLLVL.

V gene TRBV5-1 combines with J gene TRBJ2-7; either TRBD1 or TRBD2 may fit D (5 bases each). The CDR3 consists of 13 residues. V gave up 4 bases and J gave up 5 bases, with 13 bases separating them. Germline V gene sequence: CDR1 SGHRS, CDR2 YFSETQ. The CDR3 region is CASSLELGDEQYF. The CDR3 DNA reads as TGCGCCAGCAGCCTCGAGTTGGGGGACGAGCAGTACTTC.

The chain combines TRBV29-1 with TRBJ2-5, with D perhaps TRBD1 (5 bases). This CDR3 is built from 16 residues. The germline V and J ends were trimmed by 3 bases and 7 bases, with 24 bases remaining between them. The germline CDR1 and CDR2 sequences are SQVTM and ANQGSEA. In DNA form, the CDR3 reads TGCAGCGTTGACCGAAATTCCGGCGATAGCAGGGTGACCCAGTACTTC. This sequence encodes CSVDRNSGDSRVTQYF.

The J gene is TRBJ1-2, the V gene TRBV2; D not certain. The germline V gene has CDR1 SNHLY and CDR2 FYNNEI. The CDR3 totals 14 residues. Trimming took 2 bases from V and 0 from J, leaving 7 bases between them. The CDR3 region has the DNA TGTGCCAGCAGTGAACGCATTTCTAACTATGGCTACACCTTC. It yields the protein CASSERISNYGYTF.

Note on this clonotype: Germline is not matched at one junction end, which may reflect a read error. In DNA form, the CDR3 reads TGCAGTGCCGCCCCACTAGCGGGCACATATACGCAGTATTTT. As protein: CSAAPLAGTYTQYF. The V and J genes are TRBV20-1 and TRBJ2-3; the match to TRBD2 covers 9 bases. Per the germline V gene, CDR1 is DFQATT and CDR2 is SNEGSKA (reference sequence). The CDR3 sequence is 14 residues long.

This clonotype was seen repeatedly, ten times or more. The chain uses TRBV29-1 and TRBJ2-3; D unresolved. The CDR3 spans 13 residues. The V and J ends lost 2 bases and 6 bases respectively, with 12 bases between them. The V gene's germline CDR1 is SQVTM and CDR2 ANQGSEA. CDR3 sequence: CSVEFRLQDTQYF. The CDR3 region has the DNA TGCAGCGTTGAATTTAGGCTTCAGGATACGCAGTATTTT.

J is TRBJ2-1 and V is TRBV5-1; 11 bases are a match to TRBD2. V shed 5 bases and J 3 bases; nucleotides not matched to a gene: 22. Germline values: CDR1 SGHRS, CDR2 YFSETQ. The CDR3 length is 21 residues. As DNA, the CDR3 is TGCGCCAGCAGGGCGCCCCGGGACAGGGTCCTAGCGGGGGGAGTCTACAATGAGCAGTTCTTC. Amino acid sequence: CASRAPRDRVLAGGVYNEQFF.

The CDR3 sequence: CATSDSNNEQFF. DNA of the CDR3: TGTGCCACCAGTGATTCCAACAATGAGCAGTTCTTC. The chain carries TRBV24-1 and TRBJ2-1, with D unclear. Germline assignment: CDR1 KGHDR and CDR2 SFDVKD. The CDR3 is 12 residues long. Deletions cut 2 bases from V and 5 bases from J, with 3 bases between.